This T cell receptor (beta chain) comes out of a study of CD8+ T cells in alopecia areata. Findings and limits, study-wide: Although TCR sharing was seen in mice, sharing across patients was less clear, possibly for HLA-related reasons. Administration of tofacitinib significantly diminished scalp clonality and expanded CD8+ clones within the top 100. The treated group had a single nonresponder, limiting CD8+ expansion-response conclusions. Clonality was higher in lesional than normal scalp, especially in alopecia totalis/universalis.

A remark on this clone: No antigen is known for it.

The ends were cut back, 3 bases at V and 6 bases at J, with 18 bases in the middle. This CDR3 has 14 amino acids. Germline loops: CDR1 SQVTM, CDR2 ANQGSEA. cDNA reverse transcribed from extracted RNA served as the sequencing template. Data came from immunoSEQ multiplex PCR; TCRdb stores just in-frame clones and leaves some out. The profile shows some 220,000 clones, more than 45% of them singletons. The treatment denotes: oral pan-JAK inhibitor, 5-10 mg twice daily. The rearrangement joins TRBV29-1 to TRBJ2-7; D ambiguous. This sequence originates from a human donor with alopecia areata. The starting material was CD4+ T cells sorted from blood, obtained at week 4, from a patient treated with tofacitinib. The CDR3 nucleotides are TGCAGCGTTGATAACTGGGCAGGTTCCGGCGAGCAGTACTTC. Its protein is CSVDNWAGSGEQYF.